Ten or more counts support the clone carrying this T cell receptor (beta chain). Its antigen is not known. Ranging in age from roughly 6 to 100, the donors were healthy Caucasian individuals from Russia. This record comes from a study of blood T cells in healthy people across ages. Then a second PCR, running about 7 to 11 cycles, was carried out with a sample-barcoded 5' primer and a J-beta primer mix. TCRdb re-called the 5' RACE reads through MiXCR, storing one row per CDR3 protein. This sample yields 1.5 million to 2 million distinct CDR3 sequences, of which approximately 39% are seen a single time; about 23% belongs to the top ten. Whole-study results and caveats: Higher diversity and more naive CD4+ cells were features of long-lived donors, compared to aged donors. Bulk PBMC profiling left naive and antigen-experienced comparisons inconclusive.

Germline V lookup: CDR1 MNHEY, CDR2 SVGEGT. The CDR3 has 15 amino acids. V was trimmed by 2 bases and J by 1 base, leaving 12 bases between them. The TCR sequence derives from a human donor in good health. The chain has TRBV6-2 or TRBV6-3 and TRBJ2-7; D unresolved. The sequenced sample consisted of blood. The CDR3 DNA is TGTGCCAGCAGTTACGACGCCGTTGGTTCCTACGAGCAGTACTTC. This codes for CASSYDAVGSYEQYF.